Below, 25 T cell receptor beta chains from the same sample are listed, as sequenced in a study of beta chain features in type 1 diabetes. All of the isolated RNA was reverse transcribed, so expressed TCRB transcripts were sequenced. Clones were read by immunoSEQ multiplex PCR, and TCRdb kept only the in-frame ones, dropping some. The sample yields some 400,000 clones, over 13% seen once. The sample taken for sequencing was naive CD4+ T cells from blood. These receptors were collected from a woman aged 18-30 years in good health.

This chain joins TRBV18 and TRBJ1-2; no clear D gene. Trimming left V 3 bases short and J 2 bases short, with 7 bases between. The CDR3 runs 13 residues. Germline V gene lookup returns CDR1 KGHSH and CDR2 LQKENI. In DNA form, the CDR3 reads TGTGCCAGCTCACCCGAAGAGAACTATGGCTACACCTTC. As protein: CASSPEENYGYTF. The whole variable domain, filled in from reference TRBV18 and TRBJ1-2, reads NAGVMQNPRHLVRRRGQEARLRCSPMKGHSHVYWYRQLPEEGLKFMVYLQKENIIDESGMPKERFSAEFPKEGPSILRIQQVVRGDSAAYFCASSPEENYGYTFGSGTRLTVV.

This clone has more than one count but fewer than ten. V usage is TRBV7-9 and J usage is TRBJ1-1; D gene ambiguous. The germline CDR1 and CDR2 sequences are SEHNR and FQNEAQ (reference sequence). The CDR3 consists of 13 residues. With 7 bases removed from V and 1 base from J, the gap between germline ends came to 10 bases. The CDR3 bases are TGTGCCAGCACCCGTCGGGAGAACACTGAAGCTTTCTTT. It specifies CASTRRENTEAFF.

J is TRBJ2-7 and V is TRBV6-5, with a weak D call TRBD2 (8 bases). The germline V gene has CDR1 MNHEY and CDR2 SVGAGI. The CDR3 spans 15 residues. V was clipped by 4 bases and J by 7 bases, with 20 bases between them. The CDR3 sequence is CASSSRLAPRGEQYF. CDR3 in DNA: TGTGCCAGCAGTTCCCGACTAGCGCCCAGGGGGGAGCAGTACTTC.

The V call is TRBV27, the J call TRBJ1-1; D remains unclear. The CDR3 is made up of 12 amino acids. Trimming cost V 5 bases and J 11 bases, with 15 bases left between them. Per the germline V gene, CDR1 is MNHEY and CDR2 is SMNVEV (reference sequence). CDR3 sequence reads: CASSRTEGKAFF. The CDR3 region has the DNA TGTGCCAGCAGTCGCACTGAGGGTAAGGCTTTCTTT.

This clone was seen a few times. V gene TRBV28 combines with J gene TRBJ2-4; D may be TRBD2 (6 bases). The CDR3 sequence is 15 residues long. With 3 bases removed from V and 0 bases from J, the gap between germline ends came to 9 bases. Germline CDR1 is MDHEN and CDR2 is SYDVKM. The CDR3 region is CASSFWDLAKNIQYF. CDR3 coding DNA: TGTGCCAGCAGTTTCTGGGACTTAGCCAAAAACATTCAGTACTTC.

The chain joins TRBV6-5 to TRBJ2-5; perhaps TRBD2 as D (6 bases). The V gene's germline CDR1 is MNHEY and CDR2 SVGAGI. Trimming took 3 bases from V and 5 from J, leaving 13 bases between them. CDR3 length: 14 amino acids. The DNA for the CDR3 is TGTGCCAGCAGTTATTGGCGGAGCGGGGAGACCCAGTACTTC. Translating gives CASSYWRSGETQYF.

This clone appeared a few times. The chain uses TRBV4-1 and TRBJ2-5; 11 positions match TRBD1. Germline CDR1 and CDR2: MGHRA and YSYEKL. This CDR3 is 19 amino acids long. Trimming cost V 2 bases and J 2 bases; bases outside gene matches: 13. The CDR3 is CASSQFGEGTGGPQETQYF. The CDR3 nucleotides are TGCGCCAGCAGCCAATTTGGTGAAGGGACAGGGGGACCACAAGAGACCCAGTACTTC.

The chain couples TRBV27 to TRBJ2-6, with 9 bases identical to TRBD1. The length of the CDR3 is 16 residues. V was pared by 4 bases and J by 1 base, with 2 bases of the junction left unmatched. CDR1 and CDR2 from the germline V gene are MNHEY and SMNVEV (reference sequence). The CDR3 reads CASSWGQGSGANVLTF. The CDR3 DNA reads as TGTGCCAGCAGTTGGGGACAGGGTTCTGGGGCCAACGTCCTGACTTTC.

This chain links TRBV5-1 with TRBJ1-4; 8 bases align to TRBD1. There are 14 residues in the CDR3. Losses at the gene ends were 3 bases for V and 5 bases for J; bases not matched to a gene: 3. Germline CDR1 SGHRS, CDR2 YFSETQ. This chain's CDR3 is CASSSTGVNEKLFF. Written as DNA, the CDR3 is TGCGCCAGCAGCTCGACAGGGGTCAATGAAAAACTGTTTTTT. Full variable domain (outside the CDR3, taken from reference TRBV5-1 and TRBJ1-4): KAGVTQTPRYLIKTRGQQVTLSCSPISGHRSVSWYQQTPGQGLQFLFEYFSETQRNKGNFPGRFSGRQFSNSRSEMNVSTLELGDSALYLCASSSTGVNEKLFFGSGTQLSVL.

This clone was observed a handful of times. This sequence joins TRBV29-1 and TRBJ2-7; weak D call: TRBD1 (6 bases). The CDR3 covers 13 residues. Germline V gene lookup returns CDR1 SQVTM and CDR2 ANQGSEA. The germline V and J ends were trimmed by 2 bases and 2 bases, with 10 bases remaining between them. In DNA form, the CDR3 reads TGCAGCGTTGAACCCAGGGGAGCCTACGAGCAGTACTTC. Protein sequence: CSVEPRGAYEQYF.

The chain couples TRBV12-2 to TRBJ1-5; the tabulated D call, TRBD1, remains unverified against the DNA. TRBV12-2 is shown as a pseudogene. CDR3 length: 17 residues. The CDR3 sequence: CASRQLIRGTRNQPQHF. The CDR3, as DNA: TGTGCAAGTCGCCAGCTGATCAGGGGGACCCGCAATCAGCCCCAGCATTTT.

This clone occurred a few times. This rearrangement joins TRBV6-1 to TRBJ2-1; D remains unclear. This CDR3 comprises 11 residues. V was pared by 7 bases and J by 7 bases, with 8 bases between. Per germline, CDR1 MNHNS and CDR2 SASEGT. DNA for the CDR3: TGTGCCAGCACTTTCCTGAATGAGCAGTTCTTC. Its protein is CASTFLNEQFF.

The chain combines TRBV28 with TRBJ2-7, with D unresolved. Trimming stripped 4 bases from V and 1 base from J, with 5 bases between. The CDR3 length is 12 residues. Per germline, CDR1 MDHEN and CDR2 SYDVKM. CDR3: CASSSESYEQYF. In DNA, the CDR3 is TGTGCCAGCAGTTCCGAGTCCTACGAGCAGTACTTC.

CDR3 in amino acids: CASSIDSSSYNEQFF. The CDR3 DNA reads as TGTGCCAGCAGCATCGACTCGAGCTCCTACAATGAGCAGTTCTTC. This sequence joins TRBV7-2 and TRBJ2-1, with no clear D. CDR3 length equals 15 residues. The V and J ends lost 5 bases and 0 bases respectively, with 11 bases between them. Germline values: CDR1 SGHTA, CDR2 FQGNSA.

This clone has only a few counts. The chain is built from TRBV30 and TRBJ1-1; no clear D. The CDR3 is made up of 14 amino acids. Germline CDR1 reads GTSNPN; CDR2 reads SVGIG (reference sequence). Trimming left V 0 bases short and J 1 base short, with 9 bases between. In DNA, the CDR3 is TGTGCCTGGAGTGTTTCGGTAAAGAACACTGAAGCTTTCTTT. Protein sequence: CAWSVSVKNTEAFF.

This clone has a handful of counts. The chain couples TRBV27 to TRBJ2-1; 7 bases match TRBD2. Germline V gene lookup returns CDR1 MNHEY and CDR2 SMNVEV (reference sequence). J gave up 0 bases and V 6 bases, and 5 bases lay outside the gene matches. This CDR3 is built from 15 residues. The CDR3 sequence: CASRRDYPSYNEQFF. CDR3 DNA: TGTGCCAGCAGACGGGACTACCCCTCCTACAATGAGCAGTTCTTC.

This clone was found a few times. The chain joins TRBV29-1 to TRBJ2-7, with TRBD2 matching 11 bases. Per germline, CDR1 SQVTM and CDR2 ANQGSEA. The CDR3 is 16 amino acids. The trim removed 4 bases at V and 1 base at J, leaving 9 bases unmatched. This chain's CDR3 is CSVGDSGTSGSYEQYF. As DNA, the CDR3 is TGCAGCGTTGGGGACTCCGGGACTAGCGGTTCCTACGAGCAGTACTTC.

V usage is TRBV27 and J usage is TRBJ1-5; 10 bases match TRBD1. Germline CDR1 MNHEY, CDR2 SMNVEV (reference sequence). The CDR3 runs to 15 residues. The V gene end was trimmed by 3 bases and the J gene end by 4 bases; junction bases not matched to a gene: 3. Written as DNA, the CDR3 is TGTGCCAGCAGTTTCCGGGGACAGGGGAATCAGCCCCAGCATTTT. Translation: CASSFRGQGNQPQHF.

This clone was seen only a few times. V is TRBV15 and J is TRBJ1-4; D uncertain. The CDR3 extends over 13 amino acids. Germline CDR1 and CDR2: LNHNV and YYDKDF (reference sequence). Trimming removed 1 base at V and 4 bases at J, with 4 bases between. The CDR3 protein is CATSRVHNEKLFF. Written as DNA, the CDR3 is TGTGCCACCAGCAGAGTTCATAATGAAAAACTGTTTTTT.

The V and J genes are TRBV18 and TRBJ2-6; 7 bases are a match to TRBD1. Germline CDR1 and CDR2: KGHSH and LQKENI. The trim removed 3 bases at V and 4 bases at J, leaving 9 bases unmatched. The CDR3 totals 17 residues. The CDR3 spells CASSPNRGTGGANVLTF. The CDR3 region has the DNA TGTGCCAGCTCACCCAACAGGGGAACGGGAGGGGCCAACGTCCTGACTTTC.

The V and J genes are TRBV6-6 and TRBJ1-1, with D hard to call. The germline gives CDR1 MNHNY, CDR2 SVGAGI (reference sequence). There are 11 residues in the CDR3. V was pared by 6 bases and J by 7 bases, with 9 bases between. The CDR3 sequence is CASSHTDEAFF. Here the CDR3 DNA reads TGTGCCAGCAGCCATACAGATGAAGCTTTCTTT.

The chain recombines TRBV27 with TRBJ1-1, with D possibly being TRBD1 (6 bases). V lost 8 bases to trimming and J lost 1 base, with 26 bases between them. The CDR3 runs to 18 residues. Germline assignment: CDR1 MNHEY and CDR2 SMNVEV (reference sequence). Here the CDR3 reads CASVRWGGAGWTNTEAFF. The DNA of the CDR3 is TGTGCCAGCGTAAGGTGGGGGGGCGCGGGGTGGACGAACACTGAAGCTTTCTTT.

This rearrangement joins TRBV5-1 to TRBJ1-2; D is undetermined. The CDR3 covers 11 residues. The germline V and J ends were trimmed by 0 bases and 8 bases, with 5 bases remaining between them. Germline lookup yields CDR1 SGHRS and CDR2 YFSETQ. The CDR3 bases are TGCGCCAGCAGCTTGGGGCCCGGCTACACCTTC. Residues: CASSLGPGYTF.

This clone showed up just a few times. V usage is TRBV4-1 and J usage is TRBJ1-2; maybe TRBD1 (5 bases). V shed 3 bases and J shed 0 bases, with 14 bases lying between them. Germline CDR1 and CDR2: MGHRA and YSYEKL. The CDR3 contains 16 residues. The CDR3 bases are TGCGCCAGCAGCCATCGCGCAGGGCTTTCTAACTATGGCTACACCTTC. Translating gives CASSHRAGLSNYGYTF.

The chain employs TRBV5-4 and TRBJ2-2, with a weak D call TRBD2 (6 bases). The CDR3 has 15 amino acids. With 0 bases removed from V and 7 bases from J, the gap between germline ends came to 13 bases. Germline lookup yields CDR1 SGHNT and CDR2 YYREEE (reference sequence). The CDR3 sequence is CASSLAGGDGGELFF. CDR3 nucleotide sequence: TGTGCCAGCAGCTTGGCGGGCGGGGATGGCGGGGAGCTGTTTTTT.